The T cell receptor (beta chain) under discussion was sequenced for a study of OX40 agonist ivuxolimab in advanced cancers. The wider study: Clinicians treated patients with ivuxolimab, an agonistic anti-OX40 (CD134) antibody.

Autoimmune disease history or systemic immunosuppression led to patients being barred. Germline V gene sequence: CDR1 MNHNY, CDR2 SVGAGI (reference sequence). The length of the CDR3 is 15 residues. The V end lost 2 bases, the J end lost 6 bases, and 13 bases lay between the germline ends. Data came from immunoSEQ multiplex PCR; TCRdb stores just in-frame clones and leaves some out. This sample carries 65,000 to 75,000 clones, approximately 81% of them seen once, and the ten largest clones take about 0.76%. The chain combines TRBV6-6 with TRBJ2-2; TRBD1 is a possible D gene (5 bases). This sample comprised CD4+ or CD8+ T cells sorted from blood, obtained in a trial of the OX40 agonist ivuxolimab. The receptor was derived from an adult with an advanced solid tumor such as melanoma, head and neck, liver or kidney cancer. The CDR3 reads CASSYDSSSAGELFF. CDR3 nucleotide sequence: TGTGCCAGCAGTTACGACAGCTCGAGCGCCGGGGAGCTGTTTTTT.